The next 22 T cell receptor beta chains were all read from a single sample in a study of control samples from healthy donors and cancer patients. Measured with immunoSEQ multiplex PCR; TCRdb has only the in-frame clones, and not every one. The sample consists of about 82,000 clones, approximately 94% of them appearing once. The sample consisted of blood. Receptor source: a woman between 18 and 29 years old in good health.

The V gene is TRBV3-1 (or the pseudogene TRBV3-2), the J gene TRBJ2-4, with D maybe TRBD1 (5 bases). There are 17 residues in the CDR3. V was cut by 5 bases and J by 0 bases, with 17 bases left in between. In germline, CDR1 is LGHDT, CDR2 YNNKEL (reference sequence). The CDR3 nucleotides are TGTGCCAGCAGCAAGGACACCGGGTTTGGAGCCAAAAACATTCAGTACTTC. This codes for CASSKDTGFGAKNIQYF.

The chain uses TRBV5-1 and TRBJ2-3, with D hard to call. CDR1 SGHRS and CDR2 YFSETQ come from the germline V gene. The CDR3 spans 13 residues. V was clipped by 1 base and J by 4 bases, with 7 bases between them. The CDR3, as DNA: TGCGCCAGCAGCTTGAGGCCAGCAGATACGCAGTATTTT. Translation: CASSLRPADTQYF.

Comments on this clone: This CDR3 is also generated by other DNA sequences in the sample. CDR3 in amino acids: CASSLVTDYNEQFF. DNA for the CDR3: TGTGCCAGCAGCCTAGTTACAGACTACAATGAGCAGTTCTTC. The chain combines TRBV11-2 with TRBJ2-1; D uncertain. CDR1 and CDR2 (germline): SGHAT, FQNNGV. V was pared by 5 bases and J by 3 bases, with 11 bases between. This CDR3 comprises 14 residues.

The V call is TRBV4-1, the J call TRBJ1-2; tentative D call: TRBD1 (6 bases). V gave up 4 bases and J gave up 2 bases, with 17 bases separating them. This CDR3 region has 16 residues. Germline-derived CDR1 and CDR2 are MGHRA and YSYEKL. The CDR3 reads CASSRGLGQLNYGYTF. DNA of the CDR3: TGCGCCAGCAGCCGCGGACTTGGACAGCTCAACTATGGCTACACCTTC.

Note on this clone: Other nucleotide sequences from this sample produce the same CDR3. The V gene is TRBV24-1, the J gene TRBJ1-5; no definite D call. V lost 5 bases and J 1 base, leaving 5 bases between the germline ends. Looked up from germline, CDR1 is KGHDR and CDR2 is SFDVKD. This CDR3 spans 13 amino acids. CDR3 region: CATSGNSNQPQHF. In nucleotides, the CDR3 is TGTGCCACCAGTGGTAACAGCAATCAGCCCCAGCATTTT.

This rearrangement joins TRBV9 to TRBJ1-1; D unclear. Per germline, CDR1 SGDLS and CDR2 YYNGEE. The CDR3 is 15 residues long. V lost 4 bases and J lost 1, with 14 bases in between. Here the CDR3 reads CASSILGGGNTEAFF. CDR3 DNA: TGTGCCAGCAGCATCCTGGGTGGTGGGAACACTGAAGCTTTCTTT.

The chain employs TRBV7-9 and TRBJ2-5; no firm D call. This CDR3 has 14 residues. V lost 5 bases to trimming and J lost 5 bases, with 15 bases between them. Per germline, CDR1 SEHNR and CDR2 FQNEAQ (reference sequence). The CDR3 spells CASSAYLGSETQYF. In DNA, the CDR3 is TGTGCCAGCAGCGCCTACCTAGGATCGGAGACCCAGTACTTC.

The chain has TRBV24-1 and TRBJ1-5, with unresolved D. With 4 bases removed from V and 3 bases from J, the gap between germline ends came to 9 bases. The CDR3 contains 14 residues. The germline gives CDR1 KGHDR, CDR2 SFDVKD. CDR3 amino acids: CATSDGPLNQPQHF. As DNA, the CDR3 is TGTGCCACCAGTGACGGCCCCCTCAATCAGCCCCAGCATTTT.

V gene TRBV28 combines with J gene TRBJ1-5, with 7 positions matching TRBD1. Germline assignment: CDR1 MDHEN and CDR2 SYDVKM. The CDR3 is 15 amino acids. V lost 5 bases and J lost 7; bases outside the gene matches: 11. Here the CDR3 DNA reads TGTGCCAGCAGTCCGCGGACAGGAGGAGTCCAGCCCCAGCATTTT. It is translated as CASSPRTGGVQPQHF.

The chain carries TRBV27 and TRBJ2-1, with 15 bases that match TRBD2. V lost 6 bases and J lost 9; bases outside the gene matches: 9. The germline gives CDR1 MNHEY, CDR2 SMNVEV (reference sequence). CDR3 length: 16 amino acids. In DNA, the CDR3 is TGTGCCAGCAGCAGAGGACTAGCGGGGGGGCCGGCTGAGCAGTTCTTC. This encodes CASSRGLAGGPAEQFF.

Here the CDR3 reads CASRTGQGSLETQYF. CDR3 bases: TGTGCCAGCAGAACAGGACAGGGCTCTTTAGAGACCCAGTACTTC. The chain combines TRBV27 with TRBJ2-5; 8 bases fit TRBD1. The CDR3 is made up of 15 amino acids. The V and J ends lost 6 bases and 4 bases, in that order; junction bases with no gene match: 10. Germline CDR1 MNHEY, CDR2 SMNVEV (reference sequence).

The V call is TRBV4-2, the J call TRBJ1-5; perhaps TRBD1 as D (6 bases). Trimming pared 4 bases from V and 3 bases from J, leaving 13 bases between. The germline CDR1 and CDR2 sequences are LGHNA and YNFKEQ. The CDR3 extends over 15 amino acids. The CDR3 is CASSRDRRNNQPQHF. The CDR3 nucleotides are TGTGCCAGCAGCCGTGACAGGAGAAACAATCAGCCCCAGCATTTT.

The chain uses TRBV19 and TRBJ1-2; D is perhaps TRBD1 (6 bases). The V end was cut by 3 bases, the J end by 8 bases, with 16 bases between. The length of the CDR3 is 14 residues. In germline, CDR1 is LNHDA, CDR2 SQIVND (reference sequence). The CDR3 DNA reads as TGTGCCAGTAGTATTTCACCCAGGCAGGGGGGCTACACCTTC. It specifies CASSISPRQGGYTF.

In its sample, this clone was seen once. This chain joins TRBV5-6 and TRBJ1-2, with D possibly matching TRBD1 (5 bases). Between the trimmed V and J ends, which lost 2 bases and 7 bases, there was a span of 12 bases. The CDR3 is 13 residues long. Germline CDR1 SGHDT, CDR2 YYEEEE. CDR3 loop: CASSFYGGGGYTF. The CDR3 region has the DNA TGTGCCAGCAGCTTTTACGGGGGAGGTGGCTACACCTTC. Filled out from reference TRBV5-6 and TRBJ1-2, the complete variable domain reads DAGVTQSPTHLIKTRGQQVTLRCSPKSGHDTVSWYQQALGQGPQFIFQYYEEEERQRGNFPDRFSGHQFPNYSSELNVNALLLGDSALYLCASSFYGGGGYTFGSGTRLTVV.

The chain uses TRBV24-1 and TRBJ2-5, with TRBD2 as a possible D gene (5 bases). This CDR3 is built from 15 residues. V shed 4 bases and J shed 2 bases, with 13 bases lying between them. Germline-derived CDR1 and CDR2 are KGHDR and SFDVKD. CDR3 sequence: CATSDPAGGQETQYF. CDR3 nucleotides: TGTGCCACCAGTGACCCGGCGGGCGGACAAGAGACCCAGTACTTC.

The rearrangement uses TRBV5-1 and TRBJ2-2; D is possibly TRBD2 (6 bases). The germline V gene has CDR1 SGHRS and CDR2 YFSETQ. V was trimmed by 0 bases and J by 8 bases, leaving 17 bases between them. There are 16 residues in the CDR3. The CDR3 protein is CASSLAPLAGSGELFF. The DNA of the CDR3 is TGCGCCAGCAGCTTGGCCCCTTTGGCGGGGTCGGGGGAGCTGTTTTTT.

This chain joins TRBV4-1 and TRBJ2-7; 11 nucleotides line up with TRBD1. V lost 2 bases, J lost 3 bases, and 6 bases stayed unmatched. Germline V gene lookup returns CDR1 MGHRA and CDR2 YSYEKL. This CDR3 is 16 amino acids long. The CDR3 region has the DNA TGCGCCAGCAGCCAAATGTGGGACAGGGGGTTCTACGAGCAGTACTTC. It specifies CASSQMWDRGFYEQYF.

The rearrangement uses TRBV4-3 and TRBJ2-1; 13 bases match TRBD2. The germline V gene encodes CDR1 LGHNA and CDR2 YSLEER. The V gene end was trimmed by 4 bases and the J gene end by 9 bases; junction bases not matched to a gene: 6. The CDR3 runs to 15 residues. The CDR3 protein is CASSPLAGGVGEQFF. The CDR3 bases are TGCGCCAGCAGCCCACTAGCGGGAGGGGTGGGTGAGCAGTTCTTC.

This clone was counted between two and nine times. The rearrangement links TRBV29-1 to TRBJ1-2; 8 bases line up with TRBD1. V was clipped by 7 bases and J by 3 bases; unmatched bases: 10. The CDR3 totals 14 residues. In germline, CDR1 is SQVTM, CDR2 ANQGSEA. The CDR3 DNA is TGCAGCGCACGCACCGGGACAGGCTACTATGGCTACACCTTC. It encodes CSARTGTGYYGYTF.

The chain is built from TRBV27 and TRBJ2-3, with D unclear. V shed 7 bases and J shed 9 bases, with 14 bases lying between them. The CDR3 is 12 amino acids. Germline V CDR1 and CDR2: MNHEY, SMNVEV (reference sequence). The CDR3 DNA follows: TGTGCCAGCATAAGCCTTGGGAACACGCAGTATTTT. This encodes CASISLGNTQYF.

This rearrangement joins TRBV7-8 to TRBJ1-6; D gene uncertain. Germline V lookup: CDR1 SGHVS, CDR2 FQNEAQ. The V end was cut by 2 bases, the J end by 7 bases, with 15 bases between. This CDR3 is built from 16 residues. CDR3 protein: CASSLFEGFTNSPLHF. DNA for the CDR3: TGTGCCAGCAGCTTATTTGAGGGATTCACCAATTCACCCCTCCACTTT.

This clone was counted a single time. The J gene is TRBJ2-3, the V gene TRBV28, with 11 bases matching TRBD2. Trimming took 6 bases from V and 7 from J; bases not matched to a gene: 9. Germline V gives CDR1 MDHEN, CDR2 SYDVKM. This CDR3 spans 15 amino acids. For the CDR3, the DNA is TGTGCCAGCAGGGAACTAGCGGGAGATCGGCATACGCAGTATTTT. As protein: CASRELAGDRHTQYF.